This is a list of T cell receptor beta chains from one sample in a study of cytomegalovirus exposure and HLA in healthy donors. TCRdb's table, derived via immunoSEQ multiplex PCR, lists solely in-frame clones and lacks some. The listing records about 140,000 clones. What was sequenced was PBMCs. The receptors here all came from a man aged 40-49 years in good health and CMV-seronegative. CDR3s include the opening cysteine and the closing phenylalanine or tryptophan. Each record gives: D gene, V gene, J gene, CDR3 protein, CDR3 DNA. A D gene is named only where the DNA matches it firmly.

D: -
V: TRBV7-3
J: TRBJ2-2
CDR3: CASSLGGMSTGELFF
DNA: TGTGCCAGCAGCTTAGGAGGGATGAGCACCGGGGAGCTGTTTTTT

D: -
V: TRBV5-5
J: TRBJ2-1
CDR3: CASSPTGHMSDNEQFF
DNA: TGTGCCAGCAGCCCCACGGGACACATGAGCGACAATGAGCAGTTCTTC

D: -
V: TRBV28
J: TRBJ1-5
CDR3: CASAMPSSNQPQHF
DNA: TGTGCCAGCGCGATGCCCTCTAGCAATCAGCCCCAGCATTTT

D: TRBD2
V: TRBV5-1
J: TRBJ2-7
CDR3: CASSPLAGATYEQYF
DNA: TGCGCCAGCAGCCCCCTAGCGGGGGCAACCTACGAGCAGTACTTC

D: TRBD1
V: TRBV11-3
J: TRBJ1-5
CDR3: CASSSMNRGLMFHSNQPQHF
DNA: TGTGCCAGCAGCTCAATGAACAGGGGCCTTATGTTTCATAGCAATCAGCCCCAGCATTTT

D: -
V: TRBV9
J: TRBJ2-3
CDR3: CASSVSDQGGTDTQYF
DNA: TGTGCCAGCAGCGTATCCGACCAGGGGGGTACAGATACGCAGTATTTT

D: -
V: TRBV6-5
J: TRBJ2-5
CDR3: CASSSAEKTQYF
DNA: TGTGCCAGCAGTTCAGCGGAGAAGACCCAGTACTTC

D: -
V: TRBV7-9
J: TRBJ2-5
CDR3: CASTPGETQYF
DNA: TGTGCCAGCACCCCGGGAGAGACCCAGTACTTC

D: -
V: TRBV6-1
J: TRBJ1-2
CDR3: CASSDRYPLGYTF
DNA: TGTGCCAGCAGTGACAGGTATCCACTCGGCTACACCTTC

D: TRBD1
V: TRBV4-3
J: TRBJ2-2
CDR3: CASSHSGTADTGELFF
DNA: TGCGCCAGCAGCCACTCCGGGACAGCTGACACCGGGGAGCTGTTTTTT

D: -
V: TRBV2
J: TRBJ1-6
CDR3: CASSEGRGGNSPLHF
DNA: TGTGCCAGCAGTGAAGGTCGAGGTGGTAATTCACCCCTCCACTTT

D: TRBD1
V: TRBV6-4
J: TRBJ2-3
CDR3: CAIHDRGRTDTQYF
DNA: TGTGCCATCCATGACAGGGGTCGCACAGATACGCAGTATTTT

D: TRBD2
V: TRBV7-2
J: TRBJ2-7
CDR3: CASSLKHTSGGFYEQYF
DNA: TGTGCCAGCAGCTTAAAGCATACTAGCGGGGGTTTCTACGAGCAGTACTTC

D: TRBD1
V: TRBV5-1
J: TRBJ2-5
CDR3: CASSTEGATTPQYF
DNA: TGCGCCAGCAGCACAGAGGGGGCGACTACGCCGCAGTACTTC

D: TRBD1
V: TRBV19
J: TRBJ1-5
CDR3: CASKRWGDREDQPQHF
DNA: TGTGCCAGTAAACGTTGGGGAGACAGGGAAGACCAGCCCCAGCATTTT